This entry concerns a single T cell receptor (beta chain). Cells stained for CD3, CD4, CD8, CD45RA and CD27 were sorted into four subsets. These data come from a study of naive and memory T cell subsets. CDR1 SGHRS and CDR2 YFSETQ come from the germline V gene. V gave up 5 bases and J gave up 4 bases; unmatched junction bases: 5. CDR3 length: 13 residues. An equimolar mix of two oligonucleotides served as the beta constant-region primer for TRBC1 and TRBC2. Ligation attached a single-stranded oligonucleotide with a 12-nucleotide UMI and the SP2 primer to the cDNA 3' end. TCRdb used MiXCR to reprocess the UMI-ligation and nested PCR reads, holding one entry per CDR3 protein. The table lists around 160,000 distinct CDR3 sequences, approximately 15% of them singletons.

Sequenced material: naive CD4+ T cells from blood. This chain connects TRBV5-1 to TRBJ2-5, with 7 bases matching TRBD1. The source is a human donor in good health. In nucleotides, the CDR3 is TGCGCCAGCAGTTACAGGGGCTCAGAGACCCAGTACTTC. This encodes CASSYRGSETQYF. Full variable domain (missing parts from reference TRBV5-1 and TRBJ2-5): KAGVTQTPRYLIKTRGQQVTLSCSPISGHRSVSWYQQTPGQGLQFLFEYFSETQRNKGNFPGRFSGRQFSNSRSEMNVSTLELGDSALYLCASSYRGSETQYFGPGTRLLVL.